This TCR beta chain appears in the sequencing data of a study of beta chain features in type 1 diabetes. Reverse transcription of all isolated RNA meant that expressed TCRB transcripts were sequenced. The table came from immunoSEQ multiplex PCR; TCRdb's copy has only in-frame clones and leaves some out. The sample consists of approximately 160,000 clones, roughly 63% of them appearing once. Concerning this clone itself: What it binds is unknown.

This CDR3 is 15 amino acids long. Germline V lookup: CDR1 SGHRS, CDR2 YFSETQ. V gave up 2 bases and J gave up 4 bases; unmatched junction bases: 6. Study findings and constraints: Any PCR bias toward short templates would affect both groups alike. Among all four CD4+ subsets, Type 1 diabetes patients had TCRB CDR3s that were moderately but significantly shorter. In the patient group, naive, central memory and Treg TCRB repertoires seemed more alike than in the healthy donor group.

The chain carries TRBV5-1 and TRBJ2-5; 9 positions agree with TRBD2. Sample: naive CD4+ T cells from blood. This receptor was taken from a man aged 30-40 years with type 1 diabetes. CDR3 sequence (DNA): TGCGCCAGCAGCTTCTCCGGACTAGCGAGAGAGACCCAGTACTTC. Its translation is CASSFSGLARETQYF.